What follows are 30 T cell receptor beta chains derived from one specimen sequenced in a study of monozygotic twins with inflammatory bowel disease. TCRdb derives one entry per CDR3 protein from the 5' RACE reads, leaving out DNA. Here the sample table reports 200,000 to 250,000 distinct CDR3 sequences. The sample comprised blood. All receptors come from a human donor with ulcerative colitis or Crohn's disease, or a healthy co-twin of an affected twin (not recorded which).

The chain combines TRBV6-2 or TRBV6-3 with TRBJ2-1; TCRdb picks TRBD2, but there is no DNA to check that call. CDR1 and CDR2 from the germline V gene are MNHEY and SVGEGT. There are 17 residues in the CDR3. The chain's CDR3 is CASSYRLAGAVGNEQFF.

CDR3 amino acids: CACRGLNTEAFF. V usage is TRBV30 and J usage is TRBJ1-1. The CDR3 is 12 amino acids. Per germline, CDR1 GTSNPN and CDR2 SVGIG (reference sequence).

The chain is built from TRBV4-2 and TRBJ2-2; TCRdb's D gene call, TRBD1, goes unchecked for lack of DNA. The CDR3 is made up of 16 amino acids. Germline V gives CDR1 LGHNA, CDR2 YNFKEQ. The CDR3 region is CASSQVRDILGGELFF.

The rearrangement uses TRBV3-1 and TRBJ2-5. Germline V gene lookup returns CDR1 LGHDT and CDR2 YNNKEL (reference sequence). This CDR3 has 16 residues. The CDR3 here is CASSHIRKFTQETQYF.

The chain employs TRBV7-2 and TRBJ2-1; TCRdb's D call of TRBD1 is untestable without DNA. This CDR3 is 12 amino acids long. In germline, CDR1 is SGHTA, CDR2 FQGNSA. The CDR3 reads CASSSNPREQFF.

This chain joins TRBV4-2 and TRBJ2-2; TCRdb names TRBD2, which stays unverified in the absence of DNA. This CDR3 region has 18 residues. In germline, CDR1 is LGHNA, CDR2 YNFKEQ. CDR3 residues: CASSQREGRLSRTGELFF.

The gene calls are TRBV4-3 and TRBJ2-1; TCRdb indicates TRBD1, and absent DNA this call remains unverified. In germline, CDR1 is LGHNA, CDR2 YSLEER. The CDR3 runs 16 residues. This chain's CDR3 is CASSQRIDSVHNEQFF.

The chain employs TRBV12-3 or TRBV12-4 and TRBJ1-3. The CDR3 is 14 residues long. CDR3 in amino acids: CASSLTVSGNTIYF.

The V call is TRBV5-1, the J call TRBJ1-5; TCRdb proposes TRBD1, but this gene call is untestable without DNA. This CDR3 has 14 residues. Germline CDR1 SGHRS, CDR2 YFSETQ. This chain's CDR3 is CASSLGGMNQPQHF. Supplemented by reference TRBV5-1 and TRBJ1-5, the full variable domain reads KAGVTQTPRYLIKTRGQQVTLSCSPISGHRSVSWYQQTPGQGLQFLFEYFSETQRNKGNFPGRFSGRQFSNSRSEMNVSTLELGDSALYLCASSLGGMNQPQHFGDGTRLSIL.

The chain carries TRBV5-1 and TRBJ1-1. CDR3 length: 14 residues. Germline loops: CDR1 SGHRS, CDR2 YFSETQ. The CDR3 sequence: CASALGTSNTEAFF.

The V and J genes are TRBV5-1 and TRBJ2-1; TCRdb lists TRBD2, though no DNA is available to test this call. Germline CDR1 is SGHRS and CDR2 is YFSETQ. The CDR3 totals 18 residues. This chain's CDR3 is CASSSRRTSGGTYNEQFF.

The genes are TRBV29-1 and TRBJ2-1. The CDR3 covers 16 residues. The germline gives CDR1 SQVTM, CDR2 ANQGSEA. The CDR3 protein is CSVEDRRGGPYNEQFF.

V usage is TRBV29-1 and J usage is TRBJ2-2; TCRdb calls TRBD2, which cannot be checked without DNA. Germline V gene data show CDR1 as SQVTM and CDR2 as ANQGSEA. This CDR3 region has 13 residues. CDR3 protein: CSVASGPPGELFF.

V gene TRBV10-3 combines with J gene TRBJ2-3; TCRdb calls TRBD2, which cannot be checked without DNA. The length of the CDR3 is 16 residues. Germline CDR1 and CDR2: ENHRY and SYGVKD. CDR3 protein: CAISDRTSGRRDTQYF.

The chain is built from TRBV3-1 and TRBJ1-3. This CDR3 is 16 amino acids long. Germline V gene data show CDR1 as LGHDT and CDR2 as YNNKEL (reference sequence). This chain's CDR3 is CASSQDSGASGNTIYF. The full variable domain, with the rest looked up from reference TRBV3-1 and TRBJ1-3, is DTAVSQTPKYLVTQMGNDKSIKCEQNLGHDTMYWYKQDSKKFLKIMFSYNNKELIINETVPNRFSPKSPDKAHLNLHINSLELGDSAVYFCASSQDSGASGNTIYFGEGSWLTVV.

This sequence joins TRBV7-2 and TRBJ2-1. Germline V gives CDR1 SGHTA, CDR2 FQGNSA. The CDR3 extends over 14 amino acids. This chain's CDR3 is CASSLELAGNEQFF.

V gene TRBV18 combines with J gene TRBJ2-7; TCRdb outputs TRBD1, but without DNA this stays unchecked. Germline CDR1 KGHSH, CDR2 LQKENI. The CDR3 totals 14 residues. This CDR3 reads CASSRGSSSYEQYF.

This chain joins TRBV29-1 and TRBJ1-1; TCRdb designates TRBD1, a call that cannot be tested without DNA. This CDR3 has 12 residues. CDR1 is SQVTM and CDR2 is ANQGSEA in the germline V gene. CDR3 residues: CSLGQGGTEAFF.

This rearrangement joins TRBV7-2 to TRBJ1-6. This CDR3 is built from 14 residues. Germline V lookup: CDR1 SGHTA, CDR2 FQGNSA. This chain's CDR3 is CASSLGRLNSPLHF.

The chain uses TRBV5-1 and TRBJ2-7; there is no DNA to check the TCRdb D call of TRBD1. The germline CDR1 and CDR2 sequences are SGHRS and YFSETQ. The CDR3 has 13 amino acids. The CDR3 protein is CASSLEASGTQYF.

V is TRBV20-1 and J is TRBJ2-3; absent DNA, TCRdb's TRBD2 call cannot be checked. Germline V gives CDR1 DFQATT, CDR2 SNEGSKA (reference sequence). This CDR3 is built from 14 residues. The chain's CDR3 is CSASSGRPTDTQYF.

V gene TRBV6-1 combines with J gene TRBJ2-7; checking the TCRdb D call of TRBD1 is not possible without DNA. This CDR3 contains 15 residues. Per the germline V gene, CDR1 is MNHNS and CDR2 is SASEGT. CDR3 region: CASALKQGRSYEQYF.

The chain couples TRBV5-1 to TRBJ2-1; TCRdb's D call, TRBD1, is unchecked because there is no DNA. The germline V gene encodes CDR1 SGHRS and CDR2 YFSETQ. CDR3 length: 18 residues. This CDR3 reads CASSPGPGLVTPWGEQFF.

This chain joins TRBV18 and TRBJ2-5; TCRdb proposes TRBD2, but this gene call is untestable without DNA. Germline assignment: CDR1 KGHSH and CDR2 LQKENI. The CDR3 extends over 15 amino acids. CDR3 sequence: CASSPSTALRETQYF.

This chain's CDR3 is CASSPGDSSYEQYF. The chain recombines TRBV18 with TRBJ2-7; there is no DNA to check the TCRdb D call of TRBD1. Germline V gene lookup returns CDR1 KGHSH and CDR2 LQKENI. This CDR3 comprises 14 residues.

The chain joins TRBV4-2 to TRBJ2-5; TCRdb reports TRBD1, a call that lacks DNA to check it against. CDR3 length: 15 amino acids. Germline CDR1 LGHNA, CDR2 YNFKEQ. The CDR3 is CASSQGTGGPETQYF.

The CDR3 loop is CASSPRQGGEQFF. This chain uses TRBV7-3 with TRBJ2-1; as DNA is missing, the TRBD1 call by TCRdb cannot be tested. This CDR3 spans 13 amino acids. Germline loops: CDR1 SGHTA, CDR2 FQGTGA.

The V and J genes are TRBV20-1 and TRBJ2-3; no DNA is available, so the TRBD2 call from TCRdb remains unchecked. Germline V gene data show CDR1 as DFQATT and CDR2 as SNEGSKA (reference sequence). The CDR3 spans 14 residues. CDR3 residues: CSAAGGGSTDTQYF.

V and J are TRBV5-1 and TRBJ2-2; TCRdb's D call, TRBD1, is unchecked because there is no DNA. CDR3 size: 15 residues. CDR1 SGHRS and CDR2 YFSETQ come from the germline V gene. CDR3 sequence: CASGIREIDTGELFF.

This chain connects TRBV7-2 to TRBJ2-2; the TRBD1 assignment by TCRdb is unverifiable without DNA. Germline V gene lookup returns CDR1 SGHTA and CDR2 FQGNSA. The CDR3 loop spans 14 amino acids. CDR3 amino acids: CATSRGANTGELFF.